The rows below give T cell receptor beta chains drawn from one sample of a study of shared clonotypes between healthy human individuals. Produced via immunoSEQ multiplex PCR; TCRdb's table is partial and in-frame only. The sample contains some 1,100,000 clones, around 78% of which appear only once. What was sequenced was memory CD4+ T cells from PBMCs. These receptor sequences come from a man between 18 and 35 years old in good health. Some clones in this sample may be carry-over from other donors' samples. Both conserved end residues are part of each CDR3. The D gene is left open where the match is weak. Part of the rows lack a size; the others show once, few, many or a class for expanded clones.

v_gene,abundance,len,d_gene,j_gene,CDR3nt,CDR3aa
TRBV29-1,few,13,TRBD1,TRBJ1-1,TGCAGCGTTGAAGAGGGGACAGGGGGCATGACTTTCTTT,CSVEEGTGGMTFF
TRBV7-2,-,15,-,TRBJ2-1,TGTGCCAGCAGCTTAGCGCTAACTAACTACAATGAGCAGTTCTTC,CASSLALTNYNEQFF
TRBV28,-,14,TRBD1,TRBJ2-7,TGTGCCAGCAATACACCGGGACAGGAATACGAGCAGTACTTC,CASNTPGQEYEQYF
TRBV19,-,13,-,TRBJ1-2,TGTGCCAGTAGTATCCAGGTGGGTCACGGCTACACCTTC,CASSIQVGHGYTF
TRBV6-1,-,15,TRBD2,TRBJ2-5,TGTGCCAGCAGTGCACTAGCGGGAGGATCGGGGACCCAGTACTTC,CASSALAGGSGTQYF
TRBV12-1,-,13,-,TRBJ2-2,TGTGCCAGCAGCTCGTCGAACACCGGGGAGCTGTTTTTT,CASSSSNTGELFF
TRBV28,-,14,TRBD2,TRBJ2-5,TGTGCCAGCAGCTCTAGCGGGAGAGAAGAGACCCAGTACTTC,CASSSSGREETQYF
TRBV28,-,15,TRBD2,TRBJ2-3,TGTGCCAGCAGTTCGCTAGCGGGAGGGCCCGGCGCGCAGTATTTT,CASSSLAGGPGAQYF
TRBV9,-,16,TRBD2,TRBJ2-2,TGTGCCAGCAGCGTATTAGCGGGAGGCAACACCGGGGAGCTGTTTTTT,CASSVLAGGNTGELFF
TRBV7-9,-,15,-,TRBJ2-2,TGTGCCAGCAGATCCCCGGCTCTGATCCCCGGGGAGCTGTTTTTT,CASRSPALIPGELFF
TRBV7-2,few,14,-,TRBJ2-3,TGTGCCAGCAGCAAAGCGGGCCCCTCGGATACGCAGTATTTT,CASSKAGPSDTQYF
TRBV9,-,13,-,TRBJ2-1,TGTGCCAGCAGCGTAGATGAAGGGACACAGGGGTTCTTC,CASSVDEGTQGFF
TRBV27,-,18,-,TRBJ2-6,TGTGCCAGCAGTTTGGTCTGGCGGGGCCCCTCTGGGGCCAACGTCCTGACTTTC,CASSLVWRGPSGANVLTF
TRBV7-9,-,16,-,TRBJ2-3,TGTGCCAGCAGCCGAGGTGGGGGCGGCCGGGTTGATACGCAGTATTTT,CASSRGGGGRVDTQYF
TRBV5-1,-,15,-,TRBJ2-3,TGCGCCAGCAGATTTGGGGGTCAGGGCACAGATACGCAGTATTTT,CASRFGGQGTDTQYF
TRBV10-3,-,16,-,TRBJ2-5,TGTGCCATCAGTGAGTCTGGGGGGGCAGGCCAAGAGACCCAGTACTTC,CAISESGGAGQETQYF
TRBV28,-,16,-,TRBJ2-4,TGTGCCAGCGACCCGACAGGCACGCTAGCCAAAAACATTCAGTACTTC,CASDPTGTLAKNIQYF
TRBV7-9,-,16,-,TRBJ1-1,TGTGCCAGCAGCTTAGTATCTATGGTACGGAACACTGAAGCTTTCTTT,CASSLVSMVRNTEAFF
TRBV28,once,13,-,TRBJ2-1,TGTGCCAGCATGGCGGGGGCATACAATGAGCAGTTCTTC,CASMAGAYNEQFF
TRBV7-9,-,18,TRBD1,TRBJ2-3,TGTGCCAGCAGCTTAGGGAGTCTGGGGACAGGGCGCACAGATACGCAGTATTTT,CASSLGSLGTGRTDTQYF
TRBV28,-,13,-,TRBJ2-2,TGTGCCAGCAGTCCGACATCCACCGGGGAGCTGTTTTTT,CASSPTSTGELFF
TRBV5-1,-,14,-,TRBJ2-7,TGCGCCAGCAGCGCCATAGACGGTAGCTACGAGCAGTACTTC,CASSAIDGSYEQYF
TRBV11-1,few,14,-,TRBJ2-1,TGTGCCAGCAGCGCGGGGACGGCGGCCGGTGAGCAGTTCTTC,CASSAGTAAGEQFF
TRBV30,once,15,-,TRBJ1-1,TGTGCCTGGAGGGCCCGATGGCACCAGTTCACTGAAGCTTTCTTT,CAWRARWHQFTEAFF
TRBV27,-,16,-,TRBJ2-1,TGTGCCAGCAGTTTTATCGGCCCCACCGGGATGATGGAGCAGTTCTTC,CASSFIGPTGMMEQFF
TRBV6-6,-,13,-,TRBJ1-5,TGTGCCAGCAGCCCTCAGGCTGTGGAGCCCCAGCATTTT,CASSPQAVEPQHF
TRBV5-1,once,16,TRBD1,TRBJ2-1,TGCGCCAGCACCCAACTCACACGACAGGGCGGCAATGAGCAGTTCTTC,CASTQLTRQGGNEQFF
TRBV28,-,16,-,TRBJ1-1,TGTGCCAGCATAGAAAAGGTGGGGCAGGGGAGGACTGAAGCTTTCTTT,CASIEKVGQGRTEAFF
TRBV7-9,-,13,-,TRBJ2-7,TGTGCCAGCAGCCCACAAAACACCTACGAGCAGTACTTC,CASSPQNTYEQYF
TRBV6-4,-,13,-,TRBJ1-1,TGTGCCAGCAGAGGCACAGTGAACACTGAAGCTTTCTTT,CASRGTVNTEAFF
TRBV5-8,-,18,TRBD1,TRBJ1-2,TGTGCCAGCAGCCTGGATTTTGGGACAGGGGGCTTGGACTATGGCTACACCTTC,CASSLDFGTGGLDYGYTF
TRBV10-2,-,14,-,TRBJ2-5,TGCGCCAGCAGTGTAGTGACTCCACAAGAGACCCAGTACTTC,CASSVVTPQETQYF
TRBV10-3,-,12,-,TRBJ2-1,TGTGCCATCAGTGAGTCTCTGACGGAGCAGTTCTTC,CAISESLTEQFF